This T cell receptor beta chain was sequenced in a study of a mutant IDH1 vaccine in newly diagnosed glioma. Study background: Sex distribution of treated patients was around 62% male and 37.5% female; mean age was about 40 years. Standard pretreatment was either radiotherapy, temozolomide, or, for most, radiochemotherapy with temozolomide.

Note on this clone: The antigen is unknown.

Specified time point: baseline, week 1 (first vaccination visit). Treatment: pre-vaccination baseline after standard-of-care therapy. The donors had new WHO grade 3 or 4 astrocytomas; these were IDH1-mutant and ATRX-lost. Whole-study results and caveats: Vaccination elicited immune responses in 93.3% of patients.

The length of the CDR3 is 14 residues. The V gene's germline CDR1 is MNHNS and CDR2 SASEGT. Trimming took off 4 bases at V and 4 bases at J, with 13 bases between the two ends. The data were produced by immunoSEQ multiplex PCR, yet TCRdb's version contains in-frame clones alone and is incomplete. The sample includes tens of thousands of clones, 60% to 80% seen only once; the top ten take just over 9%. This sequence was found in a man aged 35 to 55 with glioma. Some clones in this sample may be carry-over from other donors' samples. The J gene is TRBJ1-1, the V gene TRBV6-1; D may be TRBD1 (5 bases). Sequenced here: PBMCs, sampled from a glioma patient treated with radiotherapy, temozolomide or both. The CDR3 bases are TGTGCCAGCAGTGCCCGACAGAGGGGCACTGAAGCTTTCTTT. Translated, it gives CASSARQRGTEAFF.